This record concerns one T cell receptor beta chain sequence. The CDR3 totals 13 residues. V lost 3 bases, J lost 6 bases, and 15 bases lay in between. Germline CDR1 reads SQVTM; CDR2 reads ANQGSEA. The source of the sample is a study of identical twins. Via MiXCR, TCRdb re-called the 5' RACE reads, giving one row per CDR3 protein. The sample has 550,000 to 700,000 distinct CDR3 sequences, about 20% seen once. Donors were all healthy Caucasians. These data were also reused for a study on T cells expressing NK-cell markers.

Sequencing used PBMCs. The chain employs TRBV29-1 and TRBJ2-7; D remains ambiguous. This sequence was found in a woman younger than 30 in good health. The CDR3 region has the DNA TGCAGCGTTGAGGATGTAGTTCGCGGCGAGCAGTACTTC. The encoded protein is CSVEDVVRGEQYF.